This paragraph reports one T cell receptor beta chain. The source of the sample is a study of Graves' ophthalmopathy and Graves' hyperthyroidism. Study summary: Specimen type is peripheral blood, obtained at initial diagnosis before any treatment.

Trimming removed 3 bases from V and 6 bases from J; junction bases left unmatched: 10. This CDR3 spans 16 amino acids. The germline V gene encodes CDR1 SEHNR and CDR2 FQNEAQ (reference sequence). Amplification of TCR beta CDR3 regions used RNA transcripts. RT-PCR was first run with HTBI primers, then multiplex PCR in a second round. TCRdb redid the calling of the multiplex PCR reads with MiXCR, one entry per CDR3 protein. Of roughly 220,000 distinct CDR3 sequences in the sample, about 46% were seen once. The sequencing input was peripheral blood. J is TRBJ2-2 and V is TRBV7-9, with 7 bases aligning to TRBD1. This clonotype was obtained from an adult man with Graves' ophthalmopathy. The CDR3 DNA follows: TGTGCCAGCAGCTTGAATACAGGGGAAGGGGCCGGGGAGCTGTTTTTT. Translating gives CASSLNTGEGAGELFF.